Shown below are 26 T cell receptor beta chains from a single sample sequenced in a study of blood T cells in healthy people across ages. It was with a sample-barcoded 5' primer and a J-beta primer mix that a second PCR of about 6 to 11 cycles was run. One entry per CDR3 protein, called by TCRdb with MiXCR from the 5' RACE reads. The top ten hold over 2% of the sample, which has 1.5 million to 2 million distinct CDR3 sequences, roughly 50% seen once. The source material was blood. These receptors all come from a woman between 35 and 50 years old in good health.

This clonotype has just one count. The V call is TRBV27, the J call TRBJ1-4; weak D call: TRBD1 (5 bases). Trimming took 7 bases from V and 6 from J, leaving 18 bases between them. This CDR3 comprises 15 residues. Germline values: CDR1 MNHEY, CDR2 SMNVEV (reference sequence). The CDR3 DNA follows: TGTGCCAGCACCAAAGGGGCCCCGGGGGATGAAAAACTGTTTTTT. Translating gives CASTKGAPGDEKLFF.

Regarding this clonotype: The junction departs from the called germline gene at one end, perhaps through a read error. This rearrangement joins TRBV5-1 to TRBJ2-4; D perhaps matches TRBD1 (5 bases). Germline lookup yields CDR1 SGHRS and CDR2 YFSETQ. The CDR3 extends over 13 amino acids. CDR3 nucleotide sequence: TGCGCCAGCAGCTCATCCGGGTTGGACATTCGGTACTTC. Translating it yields CASSSSGLDIRYF.

The chain couples TRBV20-1 to TRBJ1-2, with D maybe TRBD1 (6 bases). The germline gives CDR1 DFQATT, CDR2 SNEGSKA (reference sequence). CDR3 size: 10 residues. CDR3 amino acids: CSAGRQDYTF. CDR3 sequence (DNA): TGCAGCGCCGGGCGACAGGACTACACCTTC.

This chain joins TRBV7-2 and TRBJ2-3, with D tentatively TRBD1 (5 bases). The length of the CDR3 is 12 residues. Between the trimmed V and J ends, which lost 5 bases and 7 bases, there was a span of 10 bases. Germline-derived CDR1 and CDR2 are SGHTA and FQGNSA. CDR3 nucleotides: TGTGCCAGCAGCCGACAGCCATATACGCAGTATTTT. It is translated as CASSRQPYTQYF.

V usage is TRBV15 and J usage is TRBJ2-3; 13 bases align to TRBD2. The germline V gene encodes CDR1 LNHNV and CDR2 YYDKDF (reference sequence). V lost 2 bases to trimming and J lost 4 bases; unmatched junction nucleotides: 6. The CDR3 totals 17 residues. The CDR3 loop is CATSRPPLAGGPDTQYF. In nucleotides, the CDR3 is TGTGCCACCAGCAGACCTCCACTAGCGGGGGGGCCAGATACGCAGTATTTT.

CDR3: CASAHQRGAPTDTQYF. The CDR3 bases are TGTGCCAGCGCCCACCAGCGGGGGGCACCCACAGATACGCAGTATTTT. This sequence joins TRBV6-1 and TRBJ2-3; TRBD2 matches 9 bases. Germline CDR1 is MNHNS and CDR2 is SASEGT. The CDR3 totals 16 residues. Trimming at V came to 8 bases and at J to 2 bases, leaving 11 bases not matched to a gene.

V and J are TRBV6-2 or TRBV6-3 and TRBJ2-7; D might be TRBD1 or TRBD2, each matching 5 bases. This CDR3 region has 15 residues. The V and J ends lost 5 bases and 1 base respectively, with 15 bases between them. Germline loops: CDR1 MNHEY, CDR2 SVGEGT. CDR3 in amino acids: CASSPSRDGSYEQYF. The CDR3 DNA sequence: TGTGCCAGCAGTCCCTCCCGGGACGGATCCTACGAGCAGTACTTC.

The rearrangement links TRBV4-3 to TRBJ2-1; 7 nucleotides align to TRBD1. The CDR3 length is 16 residues. The V gene's germline CDR1 is LGHNA and CDR2 YSLEER. V shed 4 bases and J 3 bases; nucleotides not matched to a gene: 9. CDR3 region: CASSRDKGQLYNEQFF. CDR3 DNA sequence: TGCGCCAGCAGCCGAGATAAGGGACAGCTCTACAATGAGCAGTTCTTC.

The chain combines TRBV24-1 with TRBJ2-3; the match to TRBD2 covers 11 bases. After removal of 2 bases from V and 5 bases from J, the junction contained 5 bases not matched to a gene. The length of the CDR3 is 16 residues. From germline, CDR1 is KGHDR and CDR2 SFDVKD. CDR3 DNA sequence: TGTGCCACCAGTGATTCTAGCGGGGGGATCTTAGATACGCAGTATTTT. Protein product: CATSDSSGGILDTQYF.

The chain couples TRBV7-2 to TRBJ2-5, with 7 bases lining up with TRBD1. Germline CDR1 reads SGHTA; CDR2 reads FQGNSA. With V trimmed by 5 bases and J by 4 bases, 13 bases remained unmatched. The CDR3 loop spans 16 amino acids. CDR3 coding DNA: TGTGCCAGCAGCCTGGGGACAGCCAGGGGTCGAGAGACCCAGTACTTC. This gives the protein CASSLGTARGRETQYF.

V is TRBV24-1 and J is TRBJ2-1, with D uncertain. V shed 4 bases and J shed 8 bases, with 14 bases lying between them. Germline V CDR1 and CDR2: KGHDR, SFDVKD. This CDR3 spans 14 amino acids. This chain's CDR3 is CATSDPPPGYEQFF. The CDR3 nucleotides read TGTGCCACCAGTGACCCGCCCCCAGGATATGAGCAGTTCTTC.

In this sample, this clonotype turned up a few times. The chain is built from TRBV29-1 and TRBJ2-3; TRBD1 matches 10 bases. The germline gives CDR1 SQVTM, CDR2 ANQGSEA. This CDR3 has 15 residues. The junction had 9 bases not matched to a gene; V was cut back by 5 bases and J by 4 bases. CDR3 nucleotides: TGCAGCGTTACGAGGGGGGGACAGGGGTCAGATACGCAGTATTTT. Residues: CSVTRGGQGSDTQYF.

The rearrangement links TRBV7-6 to TRBJ2-3; maybe TRBD1 (6 bases). CDR3 length: 13 amino acids. Germline CDR1 reads SGHVS; CDR2 reads FNYEAQ. Deletions cut 5 bases from V and 6 bases from J, with 12 bases between. This chain's CDR3 is CASSRQDLDTQYF. In nucleotides, the CDR3 is TGTGCCAGCAGCCGACAGGACCTCGATACGCAGTATTTT.

For this clonotype: A much larger clone differs by one base, so this may be a read error. J is TRBJ2-7 and V is TRBV4-2; 9 bases are shared with TRBD1. CDR3 size: 14 residues. Per germline, CDR1 LGHNA and CDR2 YNFKEQ. V lost 8 bases and J lost 7; bases outside the gene matches: 12. CDR3 DNA sequence: TGTGCCAGCCGCCGGGACAGGGACTCAAATGAGCAGTACTTC. Protein: CASRRDRDSNEQYF.

The V and J genes are TRBV6-5 and TRBJ1-2; 11 nucleotides agree with TRBD1. The junction had 6 bases not matched to a gene; V was cut back by 10 bases and J by 5 bases. The CDR3 sequence is 13 residues long. CDR1 and CDR2 (germline): MNHEY, SVGAGI. The CDR3 coding sequence is TGTGCCACAGGACAGGGGGCTGTTTATGGCTACACCTTC. It is translated as CATGQGAVYGYTF.

The chain is built from TRBV7-6 and TRBJ1-2; D possibly corresponds to TRBD1 (5 bases). This CDR3 is built from 15 residues. V was shortened by 1 base and J by 0 bases, with 9 bases between the two germline ends. Germline V gene lookup returns CDR1 SGHVS and CDR2 FNYEAQ. The CDR3 region has the DNA TGTGCCAGCAGCTTAGGGACACGAACTAACTATGGCTACACCTTC. It codes for CASSLGTRTNYGYTF.

V gene TRBV27 combines with J gene TRBJ1-2; D remains unclear. This CDR3 has 11 amino acids. Trimming shortened V by 4 bases and J by 4 bases, and 4 bases separated the two germline ends. The germline CDR1 and CDR2 sequences are MNHEY and SMNVEV (reference sequence). CDR3 sequence (DNA): TGTGCCAGCAGTTGGCCCTATGGCTACACCTTC. It specifies CASSWPYGYTF.

CDR3 in DNA: TGCGCCAGCAGCCAAGCACAGGGACTCTATGGCTACACCTTC. Its translation is CASSQAQGLYGYTF. The chain links TRBV4-3 to TRBJ1-2, with D possibly TRBD1 on 6 matching bases. Trimming took 1 base from V and 4 from J, leaving 10 bases between them. The CDR3 has 14 amino acids. Germline-derived CDR1 and CDR2 are LGHNA and YSLEER.

There are a few counts of this clonotype. The rearrangement joins TRBV29-1 to TRBJ2-5, with D perhaps TRBD1 (6 bases). Looked up from germline, CDR1 is SQVTM and CDR2 is ANQGSEA. Trimming pared 5 bases from V and 2 bases from J, leaving 12 bases between. The CDR3 loop spans 13 amino acids. In DNA form, the CDR3 reads TGCAGCGTTAGTCGACAGGTTCAAGAGACCCAGTACTTC. Translating gives CSVSRQVQETQYF.

The table lists this clonotype with a few counts. CDR3 loop: CASSFGATYNEQFF. CDR3 nucleotide sequence: TGTGCCAGCAGCTTCGGAGCCACCTACAATGAGCAGTTCTTC. V gene TRBV7-2 combines with J gene TRBJ2-1; D gene ambiguous. The V end lost 3 bases, the J end lost 2 bases, and 8 bases lay between the germline ends. This CDR3 region has 14 residues. The germline gives CDR1 SGHTA, CDR2 FQGNSA.

The rearrangement joins TRBV4-3 to TRBJ2-7; D may be TRBD2 (5 bases). The CDR3 covers 16 residues. The germline V and J ends were trimmed by 0 bases and 0 bases, with 12 bases remaining between them. Germline V gene lookup returns CDR1 LGHNA and CDR2 YSLEER. The CDR3 region is CASSQDSSESSYEQYF. In nucleotides, the CDR3 is TGCGCCAGCAGCCAAGATAGTAGCGAGAGCTCCTACGAGCAGTACTTC.

The chain employs TRBV5-6 and TRBJ2-7; D perhaps matches TRBD2 (5 bases). Per the germline V gene, CDR1 is SGHDT and CDR2 is YYEEEE. The CDR3 totals 15 residues. Deletions cut 1 base from V and 0 bases from J, with 11 bases between. The DNA of the CDR3 is TGTGCCAGCAGCTTGCTTACGGGGAACTCCTACGAGCAGTACTTC. Protein: CASSLLTGNSYEQYF. Filled out from reference TRBV5-6 and TRBJ2-7, the complete variable domain reads DAGVTQSPTHLIKTRGQQVTLRCSPKSGHDTVSWYQQALGQGPQFIFQYYEEEERQRGNFPDRFSGHQFPNYSSELNVNALLLGDSALYLCASSLLTGNSYEQYFGPGTRLTVT.

J is TRBJ2-6 and V is TRBV20-1; 11 positions agree with TRBD1. Germline V lookup: CDR1 DFQATT, CDR2 SNEGSKA (reference sequence). V was pared by 4 bases and J by 4 bases, with 12 bases of the junction left unmatched. The CDR3 covers 18 residues. This CDR3 reads CSATRGQGARHGANVLTF. The CDR3 nucleotides are TGCAGTGCTACCCGAGGACAGGGGGCGCGTCACGGGGCCAACGTCCTGACTTTC.

This rearrangement joins TRBV20-1 to TRBJ2-3; 14 bases align to TRBD2. V gave up 1 base and J gave up 1 base; unmatched junction bases: 13. CDR1 and CDR2 (germline): DFQATT, SNEGSKA (reference sequence). CDR3 size: 20 residues. The CDR3 DNA is TGCAGTGCTAGAGGAATTACCGGGACTAGCGGGGGTTCCCGCACAGATACGCAGTATTTT. It codes for CSARGITGTSGGSRTDTQYF.

The J gene is TRBJ2-4, the V gene TRBV15, with TRBD1 matching over 8 bases. Germline V gene data show CDR1 as LNHNV and CDR2 as YYDKDF (reference sequence). The CDR3 is made up of 19 amino acids. Trimming cost V 0 bases and J 2 bases; bases outside gene matches: 12. The CDR3 protein is CATSRDRTGYEVTKNIQYF. CDR3 sequence (DNA): TGTGCCACCAGCAGAGACAGGACAGGGTATGAGGTGACCAAAAACATTCAGTACTTC.

With regard to this clonotype: The junction does not match germline at one end; this may be a read error. The J gene is TRBJ2-3, the V gene TRBV3-1; D not resolved. Germline CDR1 reads LGHDT; CDR2 reads YNNKEL (reference sequence). This CDR3 is 15 amino acids long. DNA of the CDR3: TGTGCCAGCGGCCAAGATCGCCAACCCACAGATACGCAGTATTTT. This translates into CASGQDRQPTDTQYF.